What follows are 22 T cell receptor beta chains derived from one specimen sequenced in a study of blood T cell repertoires in COVID-19. This table comes from immunoSEQ multiplex PCR, and its TCRdb copy is limited to in-frame clones, with some not included. This table holds some 700,000 clones, about 87% found once. Sequencing input: peripheral blood. The source is a woman between 18 and 29 years old with acute or convalescent COVID-19.

The V and J genes are TRBV7-2 and TRBJ2-3, with D uncertain. This CDR3 contains 13 residues. Deletions cut 3 bases from V and 4 bases from J, with 8 bases between. Germline-derived CDR1 and CDR2 are SGHTA and FQGNSA. The CDR3 is CASSFRVPDTQYF. The CDR3, as DNA: TGTGCCAGCAGCTTCCGGGTTCCAGATACGCAGTATTTT.

This clone showed up just a few times. This chain connects TRBV28 to TRBJ1-2; the match to TRBD1 covers 9 bases. Germline V gives CDR1 MDHEN, CDR2 SYDVKM. This CDR3 is built from 16 residues. Trimming removed 3 bases from V and 8 bases from J; junction bases left unmatched: 13. The CDR3 loop reads CASSFPPGQGSKGYTF. DNA for the CDR3: TGTGCCAGCAGTTTCCCACCGGGACAGGGTTCGAAGGGCTACACCTTC.

The rearrangement joins TRBV12-5 to TRBJ1-3, with 8 bases aligning to TRBD1. This CDR3 is built from 14 residues. Germline CDR1 LGHNT, CDR2 FRNRAP. The J segment lost 4 bases and the V segment lost 6 bases, leaving 5 bases of the junction unmatched. The CDR3 DNA reads TGTGCTAGTGGACCAGGGGGCGAGGGAAACACCATATATTTT. It translates to CASGPGGEGNTIYF.

The chain links TRBV9 to TRBJ2-5, with 14 bases that match TRBD2. The CDR3 runs to 17 residues. Germline V lookup: CDR1 SGDLS, CDR2 YYNGEE. Unmatched junction bases numbered 6, after V lost 4 bases and J lost 1 base. Written as DNA, the CDR3 is TGTGCCAGCAGCTCTGGGACTAGCGGGGGTCTCCAAGAGACCCAGTACTTC. It codes for CASSSGTSGGLQETQYF.

The chain joins TRBV27 to TRBJ1-1; TRBD1 might be the D (6 bases). The CDR3 covers 14 residues. Germline lookup yields CDR1 MNHEY and CDR2 SMNVEV (reference sequence). The germline V and J ends were trimmed by 8 bases and 1 base, with 14 bases remaining between them. The CDR3: CASSVVGGNTEAFF. In DNA form, the CDR3 reads TGTGCCAGCTCCGTCGTAGGGGGGAACACTGAAGCTTTCTTT.

The chain combines TRBV12-3 or TRBV12-4 with TRBJ1-6, with unresolved D. V gave up 6 bases and J gave up 8 bases, with 11 bases separating them. CDR3 length: 13 residues. The CDR3 coding sequence is TGTGCCAGCAGCGGGCCGGACTATTCACCCCTCCACTTT. Translating it yields CASSGPDYSPLHF.

The rearrangement links TRBV15 to TRBJ1-1; no clear D gene. V was cut by 1 base and J by 1 base, with 22 bases left in between. The CDR3 extends over 19 amino acids. CDR1 is LNHNV and CDR2 is YYDKDF in the germline V gene (reference sequence). The CDR3 region has the DNA TGTGCCACCAGCAGAGGAGTGGGGAGACCTCAAAATACGAACACTGAAGCTTTCTTT. Residues: CATSRGVGRPQNTNTEAFF.

This clone was seen only once. The DNA for the CDR3 is TGTGCCAGCAGCTTGGTGGGACAGGAGGGATATGGCTACACCTTC. Translating gives CASSLVGQEGYGYTF. The rearrangement uses TRBV5-4 and TRBJ1-2, with 8 bases aligning to TRBD1. CDR1 and CDR2 from the germline V gene are SGHNT and YYREEE (reference sequence). The length of the CDR3 is 15 residues. The V gene end was trimmed by 0 bases and the J gene end by 5 bases; junction bases not matched to a gene: 6. The full variable domain, its missing parts supplied by reference TRBV5-4 and TRBJ1-2, is ETGVTQSPTHLIKTRGQQVTLRCSSQSGHNTVSWYQQALGQGPQFIFQYYREEENGRGNFPPRFSGLQFPNYSSELNVNALELDDSALYLCASSLVGQEGYGYTFGSGTRLTVV.

This clone was seen only once. CDR3 sequence reads: CASSPQMGPGGNQPQHF. Here the CDR3 DNA reads TGTGCCAGCAGCCCCCAGATGGGACCGGGAGGCAATCAGCCCCAGCATTTT. This chain links TRBV21-1 with TRBJ1-5. TRBV21-1 is a recognized pseudogene. This CDR3 is built from 17 residues.

This chain links TRBV4-3 with TRBJ2-2; D may be TRBD2 (7 bases). The CDR3 is 16 residues long. V lost 1 base and J lost 4, with 13 bases in between. Germline CDR1 LGHNA, CDR2 YSLEER. Written as DNA, the CDR3 is TGCGCCAGCAGCCAAGTAGGGGGGGGCCTCACCGGGGAGCTGTTTTTT. The encoded protein is CASSQVGGGLTGELFF.

In the case of this clone: The sample contains more than one DNA sequence encoding this CDR3. The chain combines TRBV30 with TRBJ2-5, with 7 nucleotides matching TRBD2. The V segment lost 5 bases and the J segment 5 bases; nucleotides outside the gene matches: 5. Germline V lookup: CDR1 GTSNPN, CDR2 SVGIG (reference sequence). This CDR3 is built from 12 residues. CDR3 region: CAWGPGGETQYF. The DNA of the CDR3 is TGTGCCTGGGGACCGGGGGGTGAGACCCAGTACTTC.

This chain links TRBV6-5 with TRBJ2-2; TRBD2 matches 9 bases. CDR3 length: 15 amino acids. Germline assignment: CDR1 MNHEY and CDR2 SVGAGI. The V and J ends lost 8 bases and 3 bases, in that order; junction bases with no gene match: 7. The CDR3 region is CASHPLAGDTGELFF. For the CDR3, the DNA is TGTGCCAGCCATCCACTAGCGGGTGACACCGGGGAGCTGTTTTTT.

The CDR3 DNA sequence: TGTGCCAGTAGTATTGCAACTAGCGGGGTGGGAGAGACCCAGTACTTC. It specifies CASSIATSGVGETQYF. The V and J genes are TRBV19 and TRBJ2-5; 10 bases are a match to TRBD2. The CDR3 runs to 16 residues. The germline V gene encodes CDR1 LNHDA and CDR2 SQIVND (reference sequence). The V gene end was trimmed by 3 bases and the J gene end by 4 bases; junction bases not matched to a gene: 8.

The rearrangement joins TRBV5-1 to TRBJ1-2; D uncertain. CDR1 and CDR2 (germline): SGHRS, YFSETQ. CDR3 length: 16 residues. With 2 bases removed from V and 3 bases from J, the gap between germline ends came to 17 bases. Here the CDR3 DNA reads TGCGCCAGCAGCTTCGCATCTGCGAGTGGTTACTATGGCTACACCTTC. It specifies CASSFASASGYYGYTF.

This clone was found once. The chain links TRBV6-4 to TRBJ2-3, with D uncertain. The CDR3 has 13 amino acids. Germline CDR1 MRHNA, CDR2 SNTAGT. Trimming took off 6 bases at V and 6 bases at J, with 13 bases between the two ends. The CDR3 loop reads CASSVGVVDTQYF. The CDR3 coding sequence is TGTGCCAGCAGCGTCGGAGTAGTCGATACGCAGTATTTT.

V usage is TRBV4-1 and J usage is TRBJ1-1; D perhaps matches TRBD1 (5 bases). The V end lost 0 bases, the J end lost 5 bases, and 13 bases lay between the germline ends. Germline-derived CDR1 and CDR2 are MGHRA and YSYEKL. The CDR3 is made up of 15 amino acids. CDR3 loop: CASSQDPGLGTEAFF. CDR3 DNA sequence: TGCGCCAGCAGCCAAGATCCAGGGTTGGGGACTGAAGCTTTCTTT.

The chain carries TRBV7-3 and TRBJ1-1, with D possibly matching TRBD1 (5 bases). There are 21 residues in the CDR3. Trimming removed 5 bases from V and 0 bases from J, with 31 bases in between. The germline CDR1 and CDR2 sequences are SGHTA and FQGTGA. The CDR3 is CASSLFVADSLKMSMNTEAFF. The DNA for the CDR3 is TGTGCCAGCAGCCTTTTCGTAGCCGACAGCCTAAAAATGTCCATGAACACTGAAGCTTTCTTT.

This chain uses TRBV3-1 (or the pseudogene TRBV3-2) with TRBJ1-3; D is ambiguous. The V end lost 4 bases, the J end lost 0 bases, and 10 bases lay between the germline ends. Germline CDR1 LGHDT, CDR2 YNNKEL (reference sequence). The CDR3 is 15 amino acids. The CDR3 loop is CASSPDMFSGNTIYF. The CDR3 bases are TGTGCCAGCAGCCCCGACATGTTCTCTGGAAACACCATATATTTT.

The chain uses TRBV28 and TRBJ1-5; no definite D call. The CDR3 contains 17 residues. Trimming cost V 2 bases and J 4 bases, with 18 bases left between them. Germline CDR1 and CDR2: MDHEN and SYDVKM. The CDR3 sequence is CASSLSFEKIWNQPQHF. CDR3 nucleotide sequence: TGTGCCAGCAGTTTAAGTTTCGAGAAGATTTGGAATCAGCCCCAGCATTTT.

The CDR3, as DNA: TGTGCCAGCAGTTTAGAAGGGGCTGCCTACGAGCAGTACTTC. Residues: CASSLEGAAYEQYF. V gene TRBV27 combines with J gene TRBJ2-7; maybe TRBD1 (5 bases). Per germline, CDR1 MNHEY and CDR2 SMNVEV (reference sequence). V was cut by 2 bases and J by 2 bases, with 10 bases left in between. CDR3 length equals 14 residues.

This rearrangement joins TRBV29-1 to TRBJ1-1; D is perhaps TRBD1 (6 bases). Germline V CDR1 and CDR2: SQVTM, ANQGSEA. This CDR3 is built from 14 residues. The V gene lost 4 bases and the J gene lost 3 bases, with 15 bases spanning the gap. CDR3 DNA sequence: TGCAGCGTTGTCCGATCAGGGGTCGACACTGAAGCTTTCTTT. It is translated as CSVVRSGVDTEAFF.

V is TRBV10-3 and J is TRBJ2-1; the match to TRBD2 covers 7 bases. CDR3 length: 12 residues. After removal of 9 bases from V and 4 bases from J, the junction contained 3 bases not matched to a gene. Germline lookup yields CDR1 ENHRY and CDR2 SYGVKD. The CDR3 nucleotides are TGTGCCATAAACGGGGGGTACAATGAGCAGTTCTTC. As protein: CAINGGYNEQFF.